The 9 T cell receptor beta chains below come from one sample, sequenced in a study of CD8+ T cells in alopecia areata. Isolated RNA was reverse transcribed into cDNA used as the sequencing template. Using immunoSEQ multiplex PCR, the repertoire was profiled, and TCRdb retains in-frame clones only, with some absent. The profile shows roughly 180,000 clones, more than 60% of them singletons. The specimen comprised CD4+ T cells sorted from blood, sampled at week 0. These TCRs come from a human donor with alopecia areata.

V gene TRBV4-1 combines with J gene TRBJ2-5; D is tentatively TRBD1 or TRBD2 (6 bases each). The germline V gene encodes CDR1 MGHRA and CDR2 YSYEKL. CDR3 length: 17 amino acids. V dropped 4 bases and J dropped 1 base, with 19 bases sitting between them. CDR3 DNA: TGCGCCAGCAGCCCCGGTGGGGGGCGATATACCCAAGAGACCCAGTACTTC. The encoded protein is CASSPGGGRYTQETQYF.

Concerning this clone itself: The sample holds other DNA sequences that translate to the same CDR3. The chain is built from TRBV29-1 and TRBJ1-2; 8 nucleotides agree with TRBD1. The V gene's germline CDR1 is SQVTM and CDR2 ANQGSEA. J was trimmed by 5 bases and V by 4 bases; bases with no gene match: 3. The CDR3 length is 12 residues. This CDR3 is CSVGQGAYGYTF. CDR3 sequence (DNA): TGCAGCGTTGGTCAGGGGGCGTATGGCTACACCTTC.

The V and J genes are TRBV29-1 and TRBJ2-3, with 8 positions matching TRBD2. CDR3 length equals 14 residues. V shed 7 bases, J shed 2 bases, and the junction held 8 bases outside the gene matches. The germline V gene encodes CDR1 SQVTM and CDR2 ANQGSEA. The CDR3 sequence: CSARAGGVTDTQYF. The CDR3 nucleotides are TGCAGCGCGAGGGCGGGGGGAGTCACAGATACGCAGTATTTT.

The sample holds a few counts of this clone. The rearrangement links TRBV5-1 to TRBJ2-3, with a tentative D call TRBD2 (7 bases). Germline CDR1 and CDR2: SGHRS and YFSETQ. V lost 4 bases, J lost 4 bases, and 16 bases lay in between. The CDR3 runs 15 residues. CDR3 sequence reads: CASSIERGQADTQYF. The CDR3 region has the DNA TGCGCCAGCAGCATAGAGCGGGGACAAGCAGATACGCAGTATTTT.

The gene calls are TRBV29-1 and TRBJ1-2; a weak D match, TRBD1 (6 bases). This CDR3 spans 11 amino acids. The germline V gene has CDR1 SQVTM and CDR2 ANQGSEA. The V end lost 8 bases, the J end lost 5 bases, and 12 bases lay between the germline ends. In DNA form, the CDR3 reads TGCAGCCTCAGGGGAGCTTATGGCTACACCTTC. Its translation: CSLRGAYGYTF.

The rearrangement joins TRBV7-8 to TRBJ2-5; the match to TRBD1 covers 10 bases. This CDR3 has 15 residues. CDR1 and CDR2 from the germline V gene are SGHVS and FQNEAQ. The J segment lost 4 bases and the V segment lost 5 bases, leaving 7 bases of the junction unmatched. In nucleotides, the CDR3 is TGTGCCAGCAGCCCCGGACAGGGGGTGGGAGAGACCCAGTACTTC. It specifies CASSPGQGVGETQYF.

This clone was observed a single time. The junction departs from germline at one end; a sequencing error may be responsible. This chain uses TRBV4-3 with TRBJ2-4; 8 positions match TRBD2. This CDR3 is built from 15 residues. The germline V gene encodes CDR1 LGHNA and CDR2 YSLEER. CDR3 amino acids: CASSPDNLSGTRVCF. DNA for the CDR3: TGCGCCAGCAGCCCGGACAACCTTAGCGGGACCCGGGTGTGTTTC.

This chain uses TRBV5-1 with TRBJ2-2, with 12 nucleotides matching TRBD1. CDR1 and CDR2 (germline): SGHRS, YFSETQ. This CDR3 spans 17 amino acids. The V and J ends lost 5 bases and 0 bases, in that order; junction bases with no gene match: 5. The CDR3 bases are TGCGCCAGCAGGGCCGGGACAGGGGGCCCGAACACCGGGGAGCTGTTTTTT. This sequence encodes CASRAGTGGPNTGELFF.

This chain connects TRBV29-1 to TRBJ1-2; a weak D match, TRBD1 (5 bases). V was trimmed by 3 bases and J by 0 bases, leaving 8 bases between them. The CDR3 spans 13 residues. Looked up from germline, CDR1 is SQVTM and CDR2 is ANQGSEA. CDR3 loop: CSVDKGTNYGYTF. Here the CDR3 DNA reads TGCAGCGTTGATAAGGGGACTAACTATGGCTACACCTTC.